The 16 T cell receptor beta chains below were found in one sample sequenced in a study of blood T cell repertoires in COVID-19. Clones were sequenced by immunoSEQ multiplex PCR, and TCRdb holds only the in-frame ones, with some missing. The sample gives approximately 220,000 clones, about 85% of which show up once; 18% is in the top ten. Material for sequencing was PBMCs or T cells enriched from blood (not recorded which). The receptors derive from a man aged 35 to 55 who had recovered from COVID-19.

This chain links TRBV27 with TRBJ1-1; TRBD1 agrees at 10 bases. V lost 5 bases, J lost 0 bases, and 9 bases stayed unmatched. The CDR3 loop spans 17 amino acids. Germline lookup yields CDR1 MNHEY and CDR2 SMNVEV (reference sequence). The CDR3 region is CASSPTGQGGVNTEAFF. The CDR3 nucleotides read TGTGCCAGCAGTCCCACAGGACAGGGGGGTGTGAACACTGAAGCTTTCTTT.

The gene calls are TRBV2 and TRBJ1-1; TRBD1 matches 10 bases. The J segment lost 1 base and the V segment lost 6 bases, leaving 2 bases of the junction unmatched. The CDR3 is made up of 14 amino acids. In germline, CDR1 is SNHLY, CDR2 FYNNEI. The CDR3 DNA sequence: TGTGCCAGCAGCCGGGACAGGGGGAACACTGAAGCTTTCTTT. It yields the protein CASSRDRGNTEAFF.

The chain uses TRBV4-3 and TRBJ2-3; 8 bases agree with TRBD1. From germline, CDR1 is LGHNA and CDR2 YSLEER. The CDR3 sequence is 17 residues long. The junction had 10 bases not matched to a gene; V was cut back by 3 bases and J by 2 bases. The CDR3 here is CASSQDRVNRNTDTQYF. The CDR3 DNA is TGCGCCAGCAGCCAGGACAGGGTTAACCGAAACACAGATACGCAGTATTTT.

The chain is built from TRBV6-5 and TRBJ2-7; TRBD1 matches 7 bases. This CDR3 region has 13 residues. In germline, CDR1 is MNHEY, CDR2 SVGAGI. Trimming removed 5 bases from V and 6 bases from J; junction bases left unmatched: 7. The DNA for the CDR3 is TGTGCCAGCAGTACGGGACAGAAGGCCGAGCAGTACTTC. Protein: CASSTGQKAEQYF.

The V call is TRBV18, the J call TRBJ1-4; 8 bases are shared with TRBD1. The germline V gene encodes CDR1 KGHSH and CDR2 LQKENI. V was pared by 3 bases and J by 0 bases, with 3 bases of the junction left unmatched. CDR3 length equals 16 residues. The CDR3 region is CASSPTGDATNEKLFF. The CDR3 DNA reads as TGTGCCAGCTCACCGACAGGGGATGCAACTAATGAAAAACTGTTTTTT.

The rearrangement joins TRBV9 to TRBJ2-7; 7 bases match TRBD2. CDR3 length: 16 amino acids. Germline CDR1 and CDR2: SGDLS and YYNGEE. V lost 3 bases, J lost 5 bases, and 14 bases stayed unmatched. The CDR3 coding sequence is TGTGCCAGCAGCGCGCAGAGAAGCGGGGTGAGCCACGAGCAGTACTTC. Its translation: CASSAQRSGVSHEQYF.

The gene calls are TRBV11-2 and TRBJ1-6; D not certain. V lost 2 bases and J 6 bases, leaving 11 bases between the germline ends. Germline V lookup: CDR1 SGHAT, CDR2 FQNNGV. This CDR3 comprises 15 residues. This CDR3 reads CASSLSNRPNSPLHF. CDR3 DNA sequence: TGTGCCAGCAGCTTAAGCAACAGACCTAATTCACCCCTCCACTTT.

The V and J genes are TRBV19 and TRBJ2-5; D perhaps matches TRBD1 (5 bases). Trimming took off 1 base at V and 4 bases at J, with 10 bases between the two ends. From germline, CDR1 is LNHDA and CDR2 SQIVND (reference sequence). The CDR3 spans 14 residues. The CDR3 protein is CASSIGNRGETQYF. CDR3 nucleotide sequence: TGTGCCAGTAGTATAGGTAATAGGGGAGAGACCCAGTACTTC.

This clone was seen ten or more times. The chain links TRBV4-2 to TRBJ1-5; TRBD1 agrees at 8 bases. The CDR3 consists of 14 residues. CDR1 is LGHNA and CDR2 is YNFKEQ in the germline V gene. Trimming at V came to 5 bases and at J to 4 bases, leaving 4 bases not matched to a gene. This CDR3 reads CASSAGQENQPQHF. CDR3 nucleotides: TGTGCCAGCAGCGCGGGACAGGAAAATCAGCCCCAGCATTTT.

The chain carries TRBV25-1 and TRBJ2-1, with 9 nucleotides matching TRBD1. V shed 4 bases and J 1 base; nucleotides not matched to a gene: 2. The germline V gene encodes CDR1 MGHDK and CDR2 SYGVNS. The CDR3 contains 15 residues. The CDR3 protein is CASSGDRASYNEQFF. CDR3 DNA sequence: TGTGCCAGCAGTGGGGACAGGGCATCCTACAATGAGCAGTTCTTC.

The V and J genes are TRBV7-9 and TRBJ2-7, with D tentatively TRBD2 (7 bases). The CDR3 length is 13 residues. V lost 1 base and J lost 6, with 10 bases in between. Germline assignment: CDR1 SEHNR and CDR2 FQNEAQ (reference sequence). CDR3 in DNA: TGTGCCAGCAGCTTAGGGGGAGGGGGCGAGCAGTACTTC. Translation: CASSLGGGGEQYF.

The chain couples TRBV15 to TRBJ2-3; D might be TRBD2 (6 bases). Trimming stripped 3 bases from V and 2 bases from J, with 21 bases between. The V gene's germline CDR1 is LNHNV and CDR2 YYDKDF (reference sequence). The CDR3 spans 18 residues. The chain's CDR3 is CATSSTGLNLRVTDTQYF. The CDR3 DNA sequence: TGTGCCACCAGCAGTACGGGACTTAATCTGAGGGTCACAGATACGCAGTATTTT.

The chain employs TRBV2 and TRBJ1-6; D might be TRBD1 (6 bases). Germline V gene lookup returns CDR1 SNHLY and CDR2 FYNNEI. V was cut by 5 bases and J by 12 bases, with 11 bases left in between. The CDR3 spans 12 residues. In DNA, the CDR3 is TGTGCCAGCAGTCCACAGGGTGAACCCCTCCACTTT. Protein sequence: CASSPQGEPLHF.

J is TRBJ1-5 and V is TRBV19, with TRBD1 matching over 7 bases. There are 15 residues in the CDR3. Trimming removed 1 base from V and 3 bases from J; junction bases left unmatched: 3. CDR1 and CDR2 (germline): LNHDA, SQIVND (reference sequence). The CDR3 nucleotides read TGTGCCAGTAGTATAGGGGGACAGCTCAATCAGCCCCAGCATTTT. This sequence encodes CASSIGGQLNQPQHF.

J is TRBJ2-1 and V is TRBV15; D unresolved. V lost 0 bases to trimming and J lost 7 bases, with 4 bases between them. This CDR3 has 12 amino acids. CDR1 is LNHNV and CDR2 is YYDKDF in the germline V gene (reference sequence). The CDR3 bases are TGTGCCACCAGCAGAGACAGGAATGAGCAGTTCTTC. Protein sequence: CATSRDRNEQFF.

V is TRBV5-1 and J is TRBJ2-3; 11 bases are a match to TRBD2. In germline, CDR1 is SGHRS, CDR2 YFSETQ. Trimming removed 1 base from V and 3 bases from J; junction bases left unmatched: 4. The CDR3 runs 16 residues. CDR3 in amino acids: CASSLTSGSRTDTQYF. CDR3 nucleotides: TGCGCCAGCAGCTTGACTAGCGGGAGTAGAACAGATACGCAGTATTTT. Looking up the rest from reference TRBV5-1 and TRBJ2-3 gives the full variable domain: KAGVTQTPRYLIKTRGQQVTLSCSPISGHRSVSWYQQTPGQGLQFLFEYFSETQRNKGNFPGRFSGRQFSNSRSEMNVSTLELGDSALYLCASSLTSGSRTDTQYFGPGTRLTVL.